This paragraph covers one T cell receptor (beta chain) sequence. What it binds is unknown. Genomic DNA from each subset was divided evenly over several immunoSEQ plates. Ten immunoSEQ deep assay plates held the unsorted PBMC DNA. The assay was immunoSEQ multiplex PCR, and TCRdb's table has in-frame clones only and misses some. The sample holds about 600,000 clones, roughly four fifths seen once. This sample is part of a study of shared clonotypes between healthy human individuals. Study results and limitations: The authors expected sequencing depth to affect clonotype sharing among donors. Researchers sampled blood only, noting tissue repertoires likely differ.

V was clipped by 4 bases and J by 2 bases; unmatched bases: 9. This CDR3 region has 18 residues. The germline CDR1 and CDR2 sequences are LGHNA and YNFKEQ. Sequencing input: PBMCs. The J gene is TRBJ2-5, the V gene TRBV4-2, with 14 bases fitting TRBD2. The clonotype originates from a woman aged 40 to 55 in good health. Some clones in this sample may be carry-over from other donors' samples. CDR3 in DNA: TGTGCCAGCAGCCTCCGGACTAGCGGGAGGCATACACAAGAGACCCAGTACTTC. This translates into CASSLRTSGRHTQETQYF.